This T cell receptor beta chain was retrieved from a study of shared clonotypes between healthy human individuals. In germline, CDR1 is SQVTM, CDR2 ANQGSEA. Trimming removed 3 bases from V and 5 bases from J; junction bases left unmatched: 6. The CDR3 sequence is 13 residues long. Sequencing was performed with immunoSEQ multiplex PCR; in TCRdb, only in-frame clones are kept and a portion is missing. The sample has roughly 2,300,000 clones, 92% seen once. Specimen: naive CD4+ T cells from PBMCs. Subset meaning: CD45RA+ positively selected. The chain couples TRBV29-1 to TRBJ1-2, with TRBD1 identical over 7 bases. The sequence was obtained from a man aged 18 to 29 in good health. Some clones in this sample may be carry-over from other donors' samples. The CDR3 reads CSVDRGVGYGYTF. The CDR3 coding sequence is TGCAGCGTTGACAGGGGGGTAGGGTATGGCTACACCTTC.